These 32 T cell receptor beta chains came from one sample sequenced in a study of CD8 T cells in Susac syndrome. Random hexamers were used to reverse transcribe about 0.5 to 1 ug of RNA. Using its own MiXCR run on the immunoSEQ multiplex PCR reads, TCRdb lists one record per CDR3 protein. The repertoire consists of about 160,000 distinct CDR3 sequences, with around 95% occurring once and the leading ten covering approximately 0.14%. Sample: CD4+ T cells from PBMCs. The receptors shown here come from a human donor in good health.

The CDR3 loop is CSATGFGGEKLFF. CDR3 nucleotide sequence: TGCAGTGCTACAGGGTTCGGGGGTGAAAAACTGTTTTTT. The chain joins TRBV20-1 to TRBJ1-4, with D tentatively TRBD1 (5 bases). Germline CDR1 and CDR2: DFQATT and SNEGSKA (reference sequence). Trimming cost V 4 bases and J 7 bases, with 13 bases left between them. The CDR3 covers 13 residues.

The chain recombines TRBV6-1 with TRBJ2-5, with D possibly being TRBD1 or TRBD2 (5 bases each). Germline CDR1 MNHNS, CDR2 SASEGT. V was pared by 6 bases and J by 4 bases, with 12 bases between. The CDR3 runs to 13 residues. This chain's CDR3 is CASRPGTPETQYF. The DNA of the CDR3 is TGTGCCAGCAGGCCCGGGACCCCAGAGACCCAGTACTTC.

This clonotype has just a few counts. V and J are TRBV6-5 and TRBJ2-2; no definite D call. CDR1 MNHEY and CDR2 SVGAGI come from the germline V gene. This CDR3 has 15 amino acids. V was cut by 0 bases and J by 6 bases, with 11 bases left in between. CDR3 residues: CASSYSWTVPGELFF. The CDR3 nucleotides are TGTGCCAGCAGTTACTCCTGGACGGTGCCCGGGGAGCTGTTTTTT.

The chain carries TRBV6-5 and TRBJ1-1; D might be TRBD1 (6 bases). V was cut by 3 bases and J by 4 bases, with 15 bases left in between. This CDR3 comprises 15 residues. Germline V gene sequence: CDR1 MNHEY, CDR2 SVGAGI. The CDR3, as DNA: TGTGCCAGCAGTTATGGGACAACGCTGGGCACTGAAGCTTTCTTT. This encodes CASSYGTTLGTEAFF.

This rearrangement joins TRBV4-1 to TRBJ2-7; D tentatively fits TRBD1 or TRBD2 (5 bases each). Germline lookup yields CDR1 MGHRA and CDR2 YSYEKL. V shed 3 bases and J shed 0 bases, with 15 bases lying between them. This CDR3 has 16 amino acids. CDR3 DNA: TGCGCCAGCAGCCATGCCGGGACCTCTAGCTCCTACGAGCAGTACTTC. It translates to CASSHAGTSSSYEQYF.

The CDR3 here is CSVAGTGGNNEQFF. The CDR3 nucleotides read TGCAGCGTTGCCGGGACAGGGGGCAACAATGAGCAGTTCTTC. The rearrangement uses TRBV29-1 and TRBJ2-1; 12 positions match TRBD1. The germline gives CDR1 SQVTM, CDR2 ANQGSEA. This CDR3 spans 14 amino acids. V lost 4 bases and J lost 5; bases outside the gene matches: 3.

The chain employs TRBV10-3 and TRBJ2-5, with D possibly TRBD2 on 6 matching bases. The germline V gene has CDR1 ENHRY and CDR2 SYGVKD. This CDR3 has 17 amino acids. V shed 2 bases and J shed 4 bases, with 20 bases lying between them. The CDR3 protein is CAISEESGRRGGETQYF. DNA of the CDR3: TGTGCCATCAGTGAGGAATCTGGTCGGCGGGGAGGAGAGACCCAGTACTTC.

CDR3 in DNA: TGTGCCAGCAGCTCTACAGGGGGCAATGAGCAGTTCTTC. Amino acids: CASSSTGGNEQFF. The chain recombines TRBV7-9 with TRBJ2-1; TRBD1 matches 8 bases. J gave up 6 bases and V 4 bases, and 2 bases lay outside the gene matches. Per the germline V gene, CDR1 is SEHNR and CDR2 is FQNEAQ (reference sequence). This CDR3 region has 13 residues.

J is TRBJ1-2 and V is TRBV29-1; TRBD1 aligns across 8 bases. The CDR3 loop spans 12 amino acids. Germline CDR1 reads SQVTM; CDR2 reads ANQGSEA. Losses at the gene ends were 6 bases for V and 9 bases for J; bases not matched to a gene: 9. This CDR3 is CSVQGDLESYTF. Here the CDR3 DNA reads TGCAGCGTACAGGGGGACCTTGAAAGCTACACCTTC. The full variable domain, with the rest looked up from reference TRBV29-1 and TRBJ1-2, is SAVISQKPSRDICQRGTSLTIQCQVDSQVTMMFWYRQQPGQSLTLIATANQGSEATYESGFVIDKFPISRPNLTFSTLTVSNMSPEDSSIYLCSVQGDLESYTFGSGTRLTVV.

The J gene is TRBJ2-5, the V gene TRBV2; no reliable D call. The germline gives CDR1 SNHLY, CDR2 FYNNEI. V lost 7 bases, J lost 4 bases, and 13 bases lay in between. The CDR3 covers 13 residues. CDR3 sequence (DNA): TGTGCCAGCATCCAGACACAGCGAGAGACCCAGTACTTC. It yields the protein CASIQTQRETQYF.

The chain carries TRBV5-1 and TRBJ2-7; D gene uncertain. The CDR3 loop spans 14 amino acids. Trimming took off 2 bases at V and 7 bases at J, with 16 bases between the two ends. Germline assignment: CDR1 SGHRS and CDR2 YFSETQ. CDR3 nucleotide sequence: TGCGCCAGCAGCTTCGTCGGCGGCGACCGAGAGCAGTACTTC. Amino acids: CASSFVGGDREQYF.

The rearrangement uses TRBV5-1 and TRBJ2-2; D remains unclear. The V and J ends lost 0 bases and 5 bases respectively, with 5 bases between them. CDR1 and CDR2 (germline): SGHRS, YFSETQ. The CDR3 is 13 amino acids. The CDR3 here is CASSLDRTGELFF. DNA for the CDR3: TGCGCCAGCAGCTTGGACCGGACCGGGGAGCTGTTTTTT.

This chain joins TRBV5-1 and TRBJ1-2; possibly TRBD1 for D (5 bases). Germline CDR1 reads SGHRS; CDR2 reads YFSETQ. V was clipped by 3 bases and J by 0 bases, with 12 bases between them. The CDR3 sequence is 15 residues long. The CDR3 protein is CASSSGGSANYGYTF. The CDR3 region has the DNA TGCGCCAGCAGCTCTGGGGGGTCAGCTAACTATGGCTACACCTTC.

The V and J genes are TRBV12-3 or TRBV12-4 and TRBJ2-1; D not certain. Trimming took off 5 bases at V and 0 bases at J, with 11 bases between the two ends. CDR3 length equals 15 residues. This CDR3 reads CASSPASRSYNEQFF. As DNA, the CDR3 is TGTGCCAGCAGTCCAGCATCCCGCTCCTACAATGAGCAGTTCTTC.

The chain recombines TRBV3-1 with TRBJ2-1; D gene uncertain. Per germline, CDR1 LGHDT and CDR2 YNNKEL (reference sequence). V was cut by 2 bases and J by 4 bases, with 9 bases left in between. This CDR3 is built from 14 residues. CDR3 DNA sequence: TGTGCCAGCAGCCAAAGAGGTCGGTACAATGAGCAGTTCTTC. As protein: CASSQRGRYNEQFF.

The chain joins TRBV7-8 to TRBJ2-7; D is perhaps TRBD1 (5 bases). Germline CDR1 SGHVS, CDR2 FQNEAQ. Trimming took off 1 base at V and 3 bases at J, with 13 bases between the two ends. The CDR3 is made up of 15 amino acids. The CDR3 spells CASSLEGRAYYEQYF. The CDR3 DNA is TGTGCCAGCAGCTTAGAGGGCAGGGCCTACTACGAGCAGTACTTC.

This clonotype was observed once. This chain's CDR3 is CASSQEDLTYEQYF. As DNA, the CDR3 is TGCGCCAGCAGCCAAGAAGATCTAACCTACGAGCAGTACTTC. The V gene is TRBV4-1, the J gene TRBJ2-7, with unresolved D. Germline-derived CDR1 and CDR2 are MGHRA and YSYEKL. V shed 0 bases and J shed 2 bases, with 8 bases lying between them. The length of the CDR3 is 14 residues.

The chain links TRBV7-6 to TRBJ1-5, with 9 bases identical to TRBD1. CDR1 SGHVS and CDR2 FNYEAQ come from the germline V gene. There are 21 residues in the CDR3. The ends lost 5 bases at V and 2 bases at J; junction bases unmatched: 22. The CDR3 region has the DNA TGTGCCAGCAGCCCGAGCCCCACGGGAGGGACAGGGCAGGGTGGCAATCAGCCCCAGCATTTT. Translating gives CASSPSPTGGTGQGGNQPQHF.

This clonotype was detected only once. This chain uses TRBV18 with TRBJ2-7, with 9 nucleotides matching TRBD1. V lost 6 bases and J lost 3; bases outside the gene matches: 9. The CDR3 is 15 amino acids. Germline V lookup: CDR1 KGHSH, CDR2 LQKENI. The CDR3 reads CASSPGTGTLYEQYF. CDR3 nucleotides: TGTGCCAGCTCCCCCGGGACAGGGACCCTCTACGAGCAGTACTTC.

The V and J genes are TRBV2 and TRBJ1-1, with TRBD1 identical over 7 bases. J was trimmed by 0 bases and V by 4 bases; bases with no gene match: 2. Per germline, CDR1 SNHLY and CDR2 FYNNEI. This CDR3 spans 14 amino acids. The CDR3: CASSVTGMNTEAFF. CDR3 in DNA: TGTGCCAGCAGTGTGACAGGGATGAACACTGAAGCTTTCTTT.

The J gene is TRBJ1-2, the V gene TRBV29-1; maybe TRBD1 (5 bases). Germline V CDR1 and CDR2: SQVTM, ANQGSEA. CDR3 size: 13 residues. The germline V and J ends were trimmed by 7 bases and 8 bases, with 20 bases remaining between them. CDR3 region: CSAPDKGLRGYTF. The CDR3 bases are TGCAGCGCCCCGGACAAGGGGCTTCGGGGCTACACCTTC.

The V call is TRBV7-2, the J call TRBJ2-7; the match to TRBD1 covers 9 bases. J was trimmed by 6 bases and V by 5 bases; bases with no gene match: 11. This CDR3 has 15 amino acids. Per germline, CDR1 SGHTA and CDR2 FQGNSA. Written as DNA, the CDR3 is TGTGCCAGCAGCATCAACCGGGACAGGGACGCCGAGCAGTACTTC. Protein sequence: CASSINRDRDAEQYF.

The V gene is TRBV6-1, the J gene TRBJ2-3; 7 nucleotides line up with TRBD1. V was pared by 6 bases and J by 0 bases, with 9 bases of the junction left unmatched. The CDR3 contains 16 residues. From germline, CDR1 is MNHNS and CDR2 SASEGT. The CDR3 here is CASRDRAFESTDTQYF. CDR3 nucleotides: TGTGCCAGCAGAGACAGGGCCTTTGAGAGCACAGATACGCAGTATTTT.

This sequence joins TRBV5-1 and TRBJ2-1; 8 bases are shared with TRBD1. Germline loops: CDR1 SGHRS, CDR2 YFSETQ. Germline trimming cut 3 bases from V and 9 bases from J; bases unmatched to any gene: 17. The CDR3 loop spans 17 amino acids. CDR3 amino acids: CASSSGPTGQVPGEQFF. The CDR3 DNA follows: TGCGCCAGCAGCTCAGGGCCCACGGGACAGGTCCCCGGTGAGCAGTTCTTC.

This chain joins TRBV19 and TRBJ2-7; 10 bases align to TRBD1. The CDR3 is made up of 14 amino acids. Trimming at V came to 4 bases and at J to 5 bases, leaving 5 bases not matched to a gene. Germline-derived CDR1 and CDR2 are LNHDA and SQIVND (reference sequence). The CDR3 protein is CASSSDRGRDEQYF. In nucleotides, the CDR3 is TGTGCCAGTAGTAGCGACAGGGGGCGAGACGAGCAGTACTTC.

This sequence joins TRBV19 and TRBJ2-5; D call uncertain. With 1 base removed from V and 2 bases from J, the gap between germline ends came to 11 bases. The CDR3 has 15 residues. CDR1 is LNHDA and CDR2 is SQIVND in the germline V gene (reference sequence). The CDR3 bases are TGTGCCAGTAGTATAGGGGATATTTCTCAAGAGACCCAGTACTTC. Protein product: CASSIGDISQETQYF. Based on the CDR3 plus reference TRBV19 and TRBJ2-5, the full variable domain is DGGITQSPKYLFRKEGQNVTLSCEQNLNHDAMYWYRQDPGQGLRLIYYSQIVNDFQKGDIAEGYSVSREKKESFPLTVTSAQKNPTAFYLCASSIGDISQETQYFGPGTRLLVL.

The CDR3 sequence: CASTPTGPQNIQYF. The CDR3 nucleotides are TGTGCCAGCACCCCAACAGGCCCCCAAAACATTCAGTACTTC. The chain combines TRBV11-1 with TRBJ2-4; tentative D call: TRBD1 (5 bases). V was clipped by 7 bases and J by 5 bases, with 15 bases between them. The length of the CDR3 is 14 residues. Germline V CDR1 and CDR2: SGHAT, FQDESV (reference sequence).

The rearrangement uses TRBV5-6 and TRBJ1-2; D gene ambiguous. CDR1 and CDR2 (germline): SGHDT, YYEEEE. The germline V and J ends were trimmed by 4 bases and 3 bases, with 10 bases remaining between them. CDR3 length equals 13 residues. The CDR3 DNA is TGTGCCAGCAGCATGAACGTCGACTATGGCTACACCTTC. Protein: CASSMNVDYGYTF.

The chain couples TRBV5-4 to TRBJ2-7; D perhaps matches TRBD2 (5 bases). CDR3 length equals 12 residues. Per the germline V gene, CDR1 is SGHNT and CDR2 is YYREEE (reference sequence). V was shortened by 2 bases and J by 4 bases, with 7 bases between the two germline ends. CDR3 amino acids: CASSLLEYEQYF. The CDR3 DNA is TGTGCCAGCAGCTTACTAGAGTACGAGCAGTACTTC.

The chain couples TRBV5-4 to TRBJ2-3; 7 nucleotides agree with TRBD2. Germline V gives CDR1 SGHNT, CDR2 YYREEE (reference sequence). The junction had 4 bases not matched to a gene; V was cut back by 2 bases and J by 4 bases. The CDR3 is 14 residues long. The CDR3 loop is CASSLQRGADTQYF. The CDR3 nucleotides are TGTGCCAGCAGCTTACAGCGGGGAGCAGATACGCAGTATTTT.

This chain connects TRBV6-6 to TRBJ2-3; no firm D call. Germline V CDR1 and CDR2: MNHNY, SVGAGI (reference sequence). V was cut by 7 bases and J by 2 bases, with 10 bases left in between. The CDR3 is 13 amino acids. The CDR3 spells CASNMESTDTQYF. CDR3 in DNA: TGTGCCAGCAATATGGAATCCACAGATACGCAGTATTTT.

The genes are TRBV12-3 or TRBV12-4 and TRBJ1-3; D ambiguous. V lost 7 bases and J 0 bases, leaving 13 bases between the germline ends. The CDR3 totals 15 residues. The CDR3 is CASNSRRISGNTIYF. Written as DNA, the CDR3 is TGTGCCAGCAACTCACGCAGGATCTCTGGAAACACCATATATTTT.